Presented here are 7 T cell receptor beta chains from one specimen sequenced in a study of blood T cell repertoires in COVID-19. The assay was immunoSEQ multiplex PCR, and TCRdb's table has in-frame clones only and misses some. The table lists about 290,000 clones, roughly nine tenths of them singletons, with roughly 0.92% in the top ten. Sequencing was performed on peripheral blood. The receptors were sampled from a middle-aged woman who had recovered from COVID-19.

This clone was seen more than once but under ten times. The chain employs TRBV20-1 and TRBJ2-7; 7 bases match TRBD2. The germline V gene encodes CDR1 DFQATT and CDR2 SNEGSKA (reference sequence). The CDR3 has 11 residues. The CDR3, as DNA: TGCAGCCTTGACGGCGGGGGCGAGCAGTACTTC. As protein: CSLDGGGEQYF.

CDR3 DNA sequence: TGTGCCAGCAGTTTATCTTTCAACAGGGACCAGTACTTC. Translated, it gives CASSLSFNRDQYF. J is TRBJ2-7 and V is TRBV28; D possibly corresponds to TRBD1 (6 bases). Per the germline V gene, CDR1 is MDHEN and CDR2 is SYDVKM. The CDR3 is 13 amino acids. Trimming took 1 base from V and 10 from J, leaving 14 bases between them.

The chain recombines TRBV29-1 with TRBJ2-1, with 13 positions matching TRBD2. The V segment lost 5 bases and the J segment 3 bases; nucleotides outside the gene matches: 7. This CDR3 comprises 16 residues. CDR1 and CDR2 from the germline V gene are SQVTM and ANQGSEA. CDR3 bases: TGCAGCGTTCTACGGACTAGCGGGGGAATCTACAATGAGCAGTTCTTC. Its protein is CSVLRTSGGIYNEQFF.

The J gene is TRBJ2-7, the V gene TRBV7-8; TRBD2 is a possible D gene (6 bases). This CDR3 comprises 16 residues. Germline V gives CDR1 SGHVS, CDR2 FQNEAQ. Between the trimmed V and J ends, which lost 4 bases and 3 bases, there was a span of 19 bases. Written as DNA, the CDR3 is TGTGCCAGCAGCTCCCCCGGAGGGGCGGGCCTCTACGAGCAGTACTTC. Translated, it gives CASSSPGGAGLYEQYF.

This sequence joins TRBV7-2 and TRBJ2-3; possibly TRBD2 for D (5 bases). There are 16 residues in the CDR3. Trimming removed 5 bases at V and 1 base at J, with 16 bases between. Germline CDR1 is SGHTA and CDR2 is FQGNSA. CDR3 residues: CASSPEGWRGTDTQYF. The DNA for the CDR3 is TGTGCCAGCAGCCCAGAAGGGTGGCGGGGCACAGATACGCAGTATTTT.

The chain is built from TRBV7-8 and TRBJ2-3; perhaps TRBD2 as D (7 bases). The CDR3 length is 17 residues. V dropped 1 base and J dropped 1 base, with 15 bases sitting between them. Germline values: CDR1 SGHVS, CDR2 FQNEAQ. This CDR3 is CASSLERSGGGTDTQYF. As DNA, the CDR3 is TGTGCCAGCAGCTTAGAGCGTTCGGGGGGCGGCACAGATACGCAGTATTTT.

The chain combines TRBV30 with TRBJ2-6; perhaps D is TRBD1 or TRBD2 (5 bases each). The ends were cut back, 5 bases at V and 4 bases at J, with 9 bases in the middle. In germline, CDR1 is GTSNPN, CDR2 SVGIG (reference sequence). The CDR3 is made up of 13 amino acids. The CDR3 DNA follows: TGTGCCTGGGGGACGGGGGGGGCCAACGTCCTGACTTTC. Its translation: CAWGTGGANVLTF.